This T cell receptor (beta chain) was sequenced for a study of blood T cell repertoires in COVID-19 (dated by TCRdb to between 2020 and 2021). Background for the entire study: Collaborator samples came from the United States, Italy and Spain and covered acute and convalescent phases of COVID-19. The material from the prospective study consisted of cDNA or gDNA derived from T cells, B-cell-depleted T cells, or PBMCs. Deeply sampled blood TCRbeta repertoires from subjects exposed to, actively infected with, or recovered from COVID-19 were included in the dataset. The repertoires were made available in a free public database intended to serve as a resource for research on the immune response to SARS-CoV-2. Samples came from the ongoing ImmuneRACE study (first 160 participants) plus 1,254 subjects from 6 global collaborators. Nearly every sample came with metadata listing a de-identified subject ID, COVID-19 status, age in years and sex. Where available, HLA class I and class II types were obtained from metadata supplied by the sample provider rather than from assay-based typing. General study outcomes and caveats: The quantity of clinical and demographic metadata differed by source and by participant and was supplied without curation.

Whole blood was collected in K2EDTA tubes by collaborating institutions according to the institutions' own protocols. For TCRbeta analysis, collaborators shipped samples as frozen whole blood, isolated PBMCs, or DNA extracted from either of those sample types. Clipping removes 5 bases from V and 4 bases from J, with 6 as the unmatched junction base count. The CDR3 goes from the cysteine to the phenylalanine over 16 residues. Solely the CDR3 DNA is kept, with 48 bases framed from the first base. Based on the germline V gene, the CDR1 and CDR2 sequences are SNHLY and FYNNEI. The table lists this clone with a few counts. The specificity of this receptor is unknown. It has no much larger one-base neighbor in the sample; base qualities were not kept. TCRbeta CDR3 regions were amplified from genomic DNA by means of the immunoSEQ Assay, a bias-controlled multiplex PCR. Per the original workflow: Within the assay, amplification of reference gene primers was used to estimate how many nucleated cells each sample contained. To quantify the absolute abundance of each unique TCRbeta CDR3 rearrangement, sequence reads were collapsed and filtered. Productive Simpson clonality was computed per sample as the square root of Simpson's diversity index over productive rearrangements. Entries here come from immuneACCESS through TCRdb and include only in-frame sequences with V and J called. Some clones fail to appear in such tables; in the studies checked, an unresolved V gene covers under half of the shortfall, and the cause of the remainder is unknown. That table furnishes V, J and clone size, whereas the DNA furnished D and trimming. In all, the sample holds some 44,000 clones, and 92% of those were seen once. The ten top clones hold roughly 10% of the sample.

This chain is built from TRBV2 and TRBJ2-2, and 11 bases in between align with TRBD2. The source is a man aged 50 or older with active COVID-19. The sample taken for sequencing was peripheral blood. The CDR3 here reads CASSRFGLAGTGELFF. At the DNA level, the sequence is TGTGCCAGCAGTCGATTTGGACTAGCGGGCACCGGGGAGCTGTTTTTT.